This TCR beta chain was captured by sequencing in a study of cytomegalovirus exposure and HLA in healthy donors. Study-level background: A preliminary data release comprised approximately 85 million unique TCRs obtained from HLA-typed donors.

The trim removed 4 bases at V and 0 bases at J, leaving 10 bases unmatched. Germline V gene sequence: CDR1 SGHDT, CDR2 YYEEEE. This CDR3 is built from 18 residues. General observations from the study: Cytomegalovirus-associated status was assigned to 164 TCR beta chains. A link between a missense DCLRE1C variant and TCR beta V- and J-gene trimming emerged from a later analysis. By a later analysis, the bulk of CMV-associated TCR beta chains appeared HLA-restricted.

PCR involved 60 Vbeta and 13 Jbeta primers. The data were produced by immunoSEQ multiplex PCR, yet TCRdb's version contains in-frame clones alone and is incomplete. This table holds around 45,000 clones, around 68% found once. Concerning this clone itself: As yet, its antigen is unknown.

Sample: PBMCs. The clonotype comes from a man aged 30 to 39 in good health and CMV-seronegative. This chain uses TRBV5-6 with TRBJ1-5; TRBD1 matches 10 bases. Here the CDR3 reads CASSQHGQGVASNQPQHF. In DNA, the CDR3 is TGTGCCAGCAGCCAACACGGACAGGGGGTAGCTAGCAATCAGCCCCAGCATTTT.